These 30 T cell receptor beta chains originate from one sample sequenced in a study of cytomegalovirus exposure and HLA in healthy donors. The study ran its PCR with 60 Vbeta and 13 Jbeta primers. The protocol was immunoSEQ multiplex PCR, while the TCRdb copy is restricted to in-frame clones and leaves out a portion. The table lists about 140,000 clones, approximately 70% of them singletons. Sequencing was done on a sample of PBMCs. These receptors originate from a woman aged 40 to 49 in good health and CMV-seronegative.

This clone turned up a few times. The rearrangement joins TRBV18 to TRBJ2-2, with unresolved D. Germline V gene lookup returns CDR1 KGHSH and CDR2 LQKENI. V was cut by 0 bases and J by 5 bases, with 13 bases left in between. This CDR3 is built from 16 residues. This CDR3 reads CASSPPYPTVTGELFF. The DNA for the CDR3 is TGTGCCAGCTCACCACCTTATCCTACTGTAACCGGGGAGCTGTTTTTT. Based on the CDR3 plus reference TRBV18 and TRBJ2-2, the full variable domain is NAGVMQNPRHLVRRRGQEARLRCSPMKGHSHVYWYRQLPEEGLKFMVYLQKENIIDESGMPKERFSAEFPKEGPSILRIQQVVRGDSAAYFCASSPPYPTVTGELFFGEGSRLTVL.

V gene TRBV6-1 combines with J gene TRBJ1-2; D gene uncertain. CDR3 length: 16 amino acids. Germline CDR1 MNHNS, CDR2 SASEGT. V was clipped by 1 base and J by 8 bases, with 20 bases between them. CDR3 sequence (DNA): TGTGCCAGCAGTGAAGACGGGGTAGCAAAACTATGGGGCTACACCTTC. Its translation is CASSEDGVAKLWGYTF.

Concerning this clone: Other DNA sequences within the sample encode an identical CDR3. The chain has TRBV5-4 and TRBJ1-6; D is unclear. Trimming shortened V by 5 bases and J by 5 bases, and 5 bases separated the two germline ends. The CDR3 runs to 12 residues. Germline CDR1 SGHNT, CDR2 YYREEE (reference sequence). The chain's CDR3 is CASSLDNSPLHF. Here the CDR3 DNA reads TGTGCCAGCAGTCTTGATAATTCACCCCTCCACTTT.

This chain uses TRBV11-2 with TRBJ2-7; possibly TRBD1 for D (7 bases). V was shortened by 6 bases and J by 3 bases, with 15 bases between the two germline ends. Germline CDR1 reads SGHAT; CDR2 reads FQNNGV. CDR3 length: 14 residues. CDR3 in DNA: TGTGCCAGCAGAGGTCAGGGGGGCGGCTACGAGCAGTACTTC. It codes for CASRGQGGGYEQYF.

The chain joins TRBV7-2 to TRBJ2-2; possible D gene TRBD1, 5 bases. CDR3 length: 13 residues. CDR1 is SGHTA and CDR2 is FQGNSA in the germline V gene. V was shortened by 8 bases and J by 0 bases, with 7 bases between the two germline ends. CDR3 bases: TGTGCCAGCGGACACCCGAACACCGGGGAGCTGTTTTTT. Protein product: CASGHPNTGELFF.

The chain is built from TRBV28 and TRBJ2-3; a possible D gene is TRBD1 (5 bases). This CDR3 spans 14 amino acids. Per germline, CDR1 MDHEN and CDR2 SYDVKM. V gave up 8 bases and J gave up 0 bases, with 12 bases separating them. CDR3 amino acids: CASGETDSTDTQYF. The CDR3 region has the DNA TGTGCCAGCGGAGAGACAGACAGCACAGATACGCAGTATTTT.

This chain uses TRBV7-2 with TRBJ2-1; 9 positions agree with TRBD2. Germline V CDR1 and CDR2: SGHTA, FQGNSA. The CDR3 sequence is 16 residues long. Trimming at V came to 0 bases and at J to 4 bases, leaving 4 bases not matched to a gene. The CDR3 DNA sequence: TGTGCCAGCAGCTTAGCTAGCGGGGGTCGTTACAATGAGCAGTTCTTC. Amino acids: CASSLASGGRYNEQFF.

The rearrangement uses TRBV7-9 and TRBJ2-3, with TRBD1 matching over 8 bases. The germline gives CDR1 SEHNR, CDR2 FQNEAQ (reference sequence). The CDR3 totals 18 residues. V was pared by 4 bases and J by 8 bases, with 20 bases of the junction left unmatched. CDR3 amino acids: CASSSSRTGKVVWGTQYF. The CDR3 DNA reads TGTGCCAGCAGCTCATCCCGGACAGGGAAGGTAGTTTGGGGTACGCAGTATTTT.

V and J are TRBV28 and TRBJ1-2; D may be TRBD1 (6 bases). V was shortened by 1 base and J by 3 bases, with 18 bases between the two germline ends. The CDR3 is 17 residues long. The germline CDR1 and CDR2 sequences are MDHEN and SYDVKM. The CDR3 nucleotides read TGTGCCAGCAGTTTATACTTTAGCCACTCAGGGGACTATGGCTACACCTTC. Translated, it gives CASSLYFSHSGDYGYTF.

This chain connects TRBV5-1 to TRBJ2-1; the match to TRBD1 covers 8 bases. The CDR3 contains 15 residues. The germline V gene encodes CDR1 SGHRS and CDR2 YFSETQ. V shed 4 bases, J shed 4 bases, and the junction held 7 bases outside the gene matches. CDR3 loop: CASSPGQGLYNEQFF. Here the CDR3 DNA reads TGCGCCAGCAGCCCCGGACAGGGACTTTACAATGAGCAGTTCTTC.

CDR3 protein: CASSSTDRWNTEAFF. The CDR3 DNA sequence: TGTGCCAGCAGCTCGACGGACAGGTGGAACACTGAAGCTTTCTTT. J is TRBJ1-1 and V is TRBV7-9; 7 bases match TRBD1. CDR1 is SEHNR and CDR2 is FQNEAQ in the germline V gene (reference sequence). The CDR3 has 15 amino acids. The V segment lost 4 bases and the J segment 1 base; nucleotides outside the gene matches: 6.

The chain links TRBV9 to TRBJ1-1; tentatively, D is TRBD1 (5 bases). Trimming shortened V by 0 bases and J by 0 bases, and 9 bases separated the two germline ends. This CDR3 contains 15 residues. The germline V gene encodes CDR1 SGDLS and CDR2 YYNGEE. The CDR3 region is CASSVGAGMNTEAFF. CDR3 nucleotides: TGTGCCAGCAGCGTAGGGGCAGGGATGAACACTGAAGCTTTCTTT.

The chain couples TRBV27 to TRBJ2-2, with 10 bases matching TRBD1. Trimming removed 4 bases from V and 5 bases from J; junction bases left unmatched: 4. This CDR3 region has 15 residues. Germline CDR1 is MNHEY and CDR2 is SMNVEV (reference sequence). CDR3 amino acids: CASSSRTGGTGELFF. Written as DNA, the CDR3 is TGTGCCAGCAGTTCCCGGACAGGGGGAACCGGGGAGCTGTTTTTT.

The rearrangement links TRBV6-5 to TRBJ1-1, with TRBD1 matching over 7 bases. The germline CDR1 and CDR2 sequences are MNHEY and SVGAGI. The trim removed 4 bases at V and 0 bases at J, leaving 5 bases unmatched. This CDR3 is 15 amino acids long. The CDR3 DNA reads TGTGCCAGCAGTTGGCAGGGACAGCTGAACACTGAAGCTTTCTTT. This encodes CASSWQGQLNTEAFF.

The rearrangement uses TRBV12-5 and TRBJ1-2, with D possibly matching TRBD1 (6 bases). CDR1 and CDR2 from the germline V gene are LGHNT and FRNRAP. Trimming stripped 2 bases from V and 5 bases from J, with 15 bases between. The CDR3 extends over 15 amino acids. The CDR3 spells CASGLLPDRLYGYTF. DNA for the CDR3: TGTGCTAGTGGTTTGCTACCCGACAGGCTATATGGCTACACCTTC.

This rearrangement joins TRBV11-2 to TRBJ2-7; D is perhaps TRBD1 (5 bases). This CDR3 has 15 residues. Trimming removed 2 bases from V and 1 base from J, with 12 bases in between. Germline CDR1 SGHAT, CDR2 FQNNGV. The CDR3 region has the DNA TGTGCCAGCAGCTTATACAAGGACAAATCCTACGAGCAGTACGTC. Translation: CASSLYKDKSYEQYV.

This chain joins TRBV28 and TRBJ2-7; D is perhaps TRBD2 (6 bases). The ends were cut back, 3 bases at V and 7 bases at J, with 16 bases in the middle. Germline assignment: CDR1 MDHEN and CDR2 SYDVKM. CDR3 length: 14 residues. The CDR3 protein is CASSLPGRLGEQYV. The CDR3 DNA is TGTGCCAGCAGTTTGCCGGGGAGACTAGGGGAGCAGTACGTC.

The chain couples TRBV9 to TRBJ2-7, with 7 bases fitting TRBD1. After removal of 0 bases from V and 5 bases from J, the junction contained 8 bases not matched to a gene. The CDR3 covers 15 residues. Germline CDR1 reads SGDLS; CDR2 reads YYNGEE. DNA of the CDR3: TGTGCCAGCAGCGTAGGCTACAGGGGTAGCCACGAGCAGTACTTC. Its protein is CASSVGYRGSHEQYF.

V gene TRBV7-2 combines with J gene TRBJ1-2; D ambiguous. CDR3 length: 11 residues. Trimming stripped 1 base from V and 8 bases from J, with 5 bases between. Germline CDR1 and CDR2: SGHTA and FQGNSA. The CDR3 reads CASSLGGGYTF. CDR3 bases: TGTGCCAGCAGCTTAGGCGGGGGCTACACCTTC. Looking up the rest from reference TRBV7-2 and TRBJ1-2 gives the full variable domain: GAGVSQSPSNKVTEKGKDVELRCDPISGHTALYWYRQSLGQGLEFLIYFQGNSAPDKSGLPSDRFSAERTGGSVSTLTIQRTQQEDSAVYLCASSLGGGYTFGSGTRLTVV.

The rearrangement links TRBV18 to TRBJ1-2; D gene ambiguous. V was clipped by 2 bases and J by 8 bases, with 12 bases between them. Germline CDR1 reads KGHSH; CDR2 reads LQKENI. This CDR3 region has 13 residues. This chain's CDR3 is CASSPVPGEGYTF. DNA for the CDR3: TGTGCCAGCTCACCAGTTCCCGGGGAAGGCTACACCTTC.

This chain connects TRBV5-4 to TRBJ1-2; D gene unclear. This CDR3 is built from 14 residues. The V gene's germline CDR1 is SGHNT and CDR2 YYREEE (reference sequence). The V end lost 5 bases, the J end lost 7 bases, and 18 bases lay between the germline ends. The CDR3 DNA reads TGTGCCAGCAGAGACCGGAACCCGGGGTCTGGCTACACCTTC. Amino acids: CASRDRNPGSGYTF.

The rearrangement uses TRBV4-1 and TRBJ1-5; D possibly corresponds to TRBD1 (6 bases). The CDR3 has 15 residues. Germline CDR1 and CDR2: MGHRA and YSYEKL. The germline V and J ends were trimmed by 2 bases and 6 bases, with 14 bases remaining between them. The DNA for the CDR3 is TGCGCCAGCAGCCAACATGGGCCACAGGGTCAGCCCCAGCATTTT. Protein: CASSQHGPQGQPQHF.

The chain carries TRBV2 and TRBJ1-1, with 7 bases lining up with TRBD1. CDR3 length: 15 amino acids. Germline-derived CDR1 and CDR2 are SNHLY and FYNNEI. The V and J ends lost 5 bases and 0 bases, in that order; junction bases with no gene match: 6. The CDR3, as DNA: TGTGCCAGCAGTTCAGGGACAGCTATGAACACTGAAGCTTTCTTT. Protein: CASSSGTAMNTEAFF.

The chain carries TRBV7-3 and TRBJ1-1; possibly TRBD1 for D (5 bases). Germline V lookup: CDR1 SGHTA, CDR2 FQGTGA. The CDR3 sequence is 16 residues long. In DNA, the CDR3 is TGTGCTCAGCAGCGACAGATTATACGCATGAACACTGAAGCTTTCTTT. It yields the protein CAQQRQIIRMNTEAFF.

This chain joins TRBV5-4 and TRBJ2-1; 10 positions match TRBD2. From germline, CDR1 is SGHNT and CDR2 YYREEE (reference sequence). Losses at the gene ends were 2 bases for V and 2 bases for J; bases not matched to a gene: 4. The CDR3 runs 16 residues. The CDR3 loop is CASSLSGGVAYNEQFF. The CDR3 DNA sequence: TGTGCCAGCAGCTTAAGCGGGGGGGTGGCCTACAATGAGCAGTTCTTC.

The V call is TRBV4-1, the J call TRBJ1-5; 8 positions match TRBD1. Per germline, CDR1 MGHRA and CDR2 YSYEKL. Trimming cost V 0 bases and J 12 bases; bases outside gene matches: 4. The length of the CDR3 is 13 residues. The CDR3 DNA is TGCGCCAGCAGCCAAGATAGGACAGGGCTCCAGCATTTT. It specifies CASSQDRTGLQHF.

V and J are TRBV27 and TRBJ1-1; no reliable D call. Germline V gives CDR1 MNHEY, CDR2 SMNVEV (reference sequence). V shed 5 bases and J shed 1 base, with 11 bases lying between them. The CDR3 is made up of 14 amino acids. This CDR3 is CASSIQGGNTEAFF. CDR3 DNA sequence: TGTGCCAGCAGTATCCAAGGCGGGAACACTGAAGCTTTCTTT.

The chain uses TRBV6-5 and TRBJ2-1, with D unclear. Trimming pared 2 bases from V and 2 bases from J, leaving 4 bases between. This CDR3 has 13 amino acids. CDR1 is MNHEY, CDR2 SVGAGI, per germline. CDR3 DNA: TGTGCCAGCAGTTACGGGCCCTACAATGAGCAGTTCTTC. Protein: CASSYGPYNEQFF.

The V and J genes are TRBV6-8 and TRBJ2-3, with 14 bases lining up with TRBD2. The CDR3 contains 17 residues. The V gene end was trimmed by 6 bases and the J gene end by 4 bases; junction bases not matched to a gene: 9. In germline, CDR1 is MNHGY, CDR2 SAAAGT. CDR3 region: CASRTGTSGGKADTQYF. For the CDR3, the DNA is TGTGCCAGCAGGACCGGGACTAGCGGGGGTAAGGCAGATACGCAGTATTTT.

The chain carries TRBV7-2 and TRBJ2-3; TRBD2 might be the D (5 bases). The CDR3 is 12 amino acids. CDR1 and CDR2 from the germline V gene are SGHTA and FQGNSA. Trimming left V 3 bases short and J 4 bases short, with 5 bases between. The CDR3 region has the DNA TGTGCCAGCAGCTTGAGGGCAGATACGCAGTATTTT. This gives the protein CASSLRADTQYF.